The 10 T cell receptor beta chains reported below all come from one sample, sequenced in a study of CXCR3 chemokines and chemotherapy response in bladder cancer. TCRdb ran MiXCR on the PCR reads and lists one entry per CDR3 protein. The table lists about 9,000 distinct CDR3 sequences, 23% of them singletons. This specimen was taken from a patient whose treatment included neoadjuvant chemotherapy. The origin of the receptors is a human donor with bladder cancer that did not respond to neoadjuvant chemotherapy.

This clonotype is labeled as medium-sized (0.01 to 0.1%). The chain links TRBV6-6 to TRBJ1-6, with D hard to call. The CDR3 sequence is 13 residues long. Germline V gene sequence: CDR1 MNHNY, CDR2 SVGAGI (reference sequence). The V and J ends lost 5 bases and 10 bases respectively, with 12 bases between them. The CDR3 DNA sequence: TGTGCCAGCAGTGAAGAGATGGACTCACCCCTCCACTTT. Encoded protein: CASSEEMDSPLHF.

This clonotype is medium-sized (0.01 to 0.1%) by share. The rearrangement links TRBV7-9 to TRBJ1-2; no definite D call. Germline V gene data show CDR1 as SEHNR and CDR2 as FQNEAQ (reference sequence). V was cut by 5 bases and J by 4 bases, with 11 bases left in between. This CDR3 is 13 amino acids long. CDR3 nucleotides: TGTGCCAGCAGCCTAGACCAAATCTATGGCTACACCTTC. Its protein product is CASSLDQIYGYTF.

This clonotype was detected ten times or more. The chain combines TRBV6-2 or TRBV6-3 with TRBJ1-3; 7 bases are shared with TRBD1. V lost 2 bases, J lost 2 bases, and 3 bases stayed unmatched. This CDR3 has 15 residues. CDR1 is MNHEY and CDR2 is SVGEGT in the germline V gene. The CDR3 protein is CASSYPGTAGNTIYF. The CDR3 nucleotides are TGTGCCAGCAGTTACCCCGGGACAGCTGGAAACACCATATATTTT.

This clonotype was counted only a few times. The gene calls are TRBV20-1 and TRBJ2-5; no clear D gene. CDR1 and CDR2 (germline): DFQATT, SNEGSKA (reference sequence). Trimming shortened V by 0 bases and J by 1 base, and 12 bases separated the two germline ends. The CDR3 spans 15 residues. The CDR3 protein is CSARDWAAAQETQYF. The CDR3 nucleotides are TGCAGTGCTAGAGATTGGGCGGCGGCCCAAGAGACCCAGTACTTC.

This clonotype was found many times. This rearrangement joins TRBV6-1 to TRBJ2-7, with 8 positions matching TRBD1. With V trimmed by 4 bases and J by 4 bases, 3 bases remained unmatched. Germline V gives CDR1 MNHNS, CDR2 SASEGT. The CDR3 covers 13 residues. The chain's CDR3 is CASSGTGIYEQYF. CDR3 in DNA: TGTGCCAGCAGTGGGACAGGGATTTACGAGCAGTACTTC.

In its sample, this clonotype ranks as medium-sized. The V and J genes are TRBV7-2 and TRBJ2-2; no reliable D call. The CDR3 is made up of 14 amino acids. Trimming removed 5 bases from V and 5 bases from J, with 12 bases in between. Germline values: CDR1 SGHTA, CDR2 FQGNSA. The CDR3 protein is CASSNSLGTGELFF. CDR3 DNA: TGTGCCAGCAGCAACAGCCTGGGGACCGGGGAGCTGTTTTTT.

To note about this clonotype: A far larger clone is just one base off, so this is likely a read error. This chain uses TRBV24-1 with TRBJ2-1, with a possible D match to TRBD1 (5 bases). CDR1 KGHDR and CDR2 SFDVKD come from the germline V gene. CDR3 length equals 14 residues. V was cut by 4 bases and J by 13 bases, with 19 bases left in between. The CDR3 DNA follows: TGTGCCACCAGTGAGGACACCCCACGGGCGACCCAGTTCTTC. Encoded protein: CATSEDTPRATQFF.

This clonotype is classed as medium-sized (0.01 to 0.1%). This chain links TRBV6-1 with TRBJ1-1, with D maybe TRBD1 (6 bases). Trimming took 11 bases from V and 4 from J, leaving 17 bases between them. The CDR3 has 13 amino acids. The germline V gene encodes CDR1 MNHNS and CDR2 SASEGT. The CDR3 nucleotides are TGTGCCGGTCTTCGCAGGGGTAGCACTGAAGCTTTCTTT. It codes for CAGLRRGSTEAFF.

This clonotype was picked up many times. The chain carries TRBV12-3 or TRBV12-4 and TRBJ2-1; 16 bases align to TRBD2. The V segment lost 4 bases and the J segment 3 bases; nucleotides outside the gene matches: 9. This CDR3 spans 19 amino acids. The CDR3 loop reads CASSSSGLAGGPGYNEQFF. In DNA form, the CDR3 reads TGTGCCAGCAGTTCCTCGGGACTAGCGGGGGGGCCGGGCTACAATGAGCAGTTCTTC.

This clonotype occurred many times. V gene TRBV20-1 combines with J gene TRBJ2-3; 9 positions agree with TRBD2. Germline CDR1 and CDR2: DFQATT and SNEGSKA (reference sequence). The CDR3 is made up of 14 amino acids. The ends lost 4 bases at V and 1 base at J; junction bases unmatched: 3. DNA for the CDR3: TGCAGTGCTAAGGCTAGCGGGGGCACAGATACGCAGTATTTT. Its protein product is CSAKASGGTDTQYF.